What follows describes a single TCR beta chain. This sample is drawn from a study of T cell responses to AZD1222 COVID-19 vaccine. This CDR3 spans 14 amino acids. The V end was cut by 0 bases, the J end by 4 bases, with 10 bases between. Germline V gene sequence: CDR1 SGHDT, CDR2 YYEEEE. Only in-frame clones appear in the TCRdb table, and some are missing; sequencing was by immunoSEQ multiplex PCR. The table has roughly 130,000 clones, approximately 85% seen once; the top ten hold roughly a sixth. V gene TRBV5-6 combines with J gene TRBJ1-2; D possibly corresponds to TRBD1 (5 bases). Sequenced material: peripheral blood, taken on day 0 of MenACWY control vaccination. This clonotype was sampled from an adult in good health. As DNA, the CDR3 is TGTGCCAGCAGCTTGGGCGGGGGAGGCTATGGCTACACCTTC. This codes for CASSLGGGGYGYTF.